This is a list of T cell receptor beta chains from one sample in a study of beta chain features in type 1 diabetes. Profiling relied on immunoSEQ multiplex PCR, and the TCRdb table lists in-frame clones only, not all of them. Seen here are a few hundred thousand clones, about 10% observed once, and the top ten hold just over 0.015%. The specimen sequenced was naive CD4+ T cells from blood. These receptors all come from a woman between 25 and 40 years old in good health. Each CDR3 is given without its conserved first and last residue. The order of the fields is D gene, clone size, J gene, V gene, CDR3 protein. D genes are given only for firm matches. Some rows mark clone size as missing; the rest say once, few, many or name a class of expanded clone.

>.|few|TRBJ2-1|TRBV30
AWSVTSSYNEQF
>TRBD2|few|TRBJ2-4|TRBV5-1
ASSDEREGIKNIQY
>TRBD1|.|TRBJ1-5|TRBV7-9
ASSLDPRGSQH
>TRBD2|few|TRBJ2-5|TRBV4-2
ASSQVQGLAGDKETQY
>TRBD2|few|TRBJ2-3|TRBV5-4
ASSPMSPREGLFGSQY
>TRBD1|few|TRBJ1-1|TRBV28
ASSFGDRLNTEAF
>.|.|TRBJ1-5|TRBV30
AWGGQGPKPQH
>TRBD1|.|TRBJ1-2|TRBV18
ASSDRGSTNYGYT
>.|.|TRBJ2-1|TRBV11-2
ASSLGGGSYNEQF
>.|few|TRBJ2-3|TRBV28
ASSLSSAGTTDTQY
>TRBD1|few|TRBJ1-2|TRBV4-3
ASSQDLLTGWGSSYT
>TRBD1|few|TRBJ1-2|TRBV6-7
ASSASGTGDGYT
>.|few|TRBJ2-5|TRBV7-3
ASSLSGAQETQY
>TRBD2|.|TRBJ2-7|TRBV11-1
ASSLESGRAREQY
>.|few|TRBJ1-2|TRBV6-4
ASSDSSGVYGYT
>TRBD2|few|TRBJ2-2|TRBV15
ATSRLAGVTGELF
>TRBD2|.|TRBJ2-7|TRBV6-5
ASSNRLALEQY
>.|few|TRBJ2-1|TRBV7-6
ASSLGAYNEQF
>TRBD2|.|TRBJ2-1|TRBV18
ASSLSSGTVNEQF
>.|few|TRBJ1-2|TRBV6-5
ASIRGVHGYT
>TRBD1|.|TRBJ1-2|TRBV30
AWIPDRGSVITLHGYT
>TRBD2|few|TRBJ2-1|TRBV28
ASRTPRTSGKYNEQF
>.|.|TRBJ1-1|TRBV7-3
ASSPEGRDTEAF
>TRBD1|.|TRBJ2-7|TRBV6-4
ASRTGMVKCEQY
>.|.|TRBJ2-1|TRBV20-1
SVYSYNEQF
>.|few|TRBJ2-5|TRBV4-1
ASSQEETSETQY
>TRBD2|few|TRBJ2-1|TRBV7-2
ASSSRLAPGHNEQF
>.|once|TRBJ1-2|TRBV28
ASSLSQENYGYT
>.|few|TRBJ1-2|TRBV6-4
ASSDSQGGSDYT
>.|few|TRBJ1-5|TRBV7-2
ASSLDRGINQPQH
>.|.|TRBJ2-2|TRBV5-1
ASSVPRQPNTGELF
>.|few|TRBJ1-1|TRBV19
ASSIDPRDIPGTF
>TRBD2|few|TRBJ2-1|TRBV5-1
ASSLTLAGESF
>TRBD1|few|TRBJ2-7|TRBV15
ATSRGQGEGEQY
>TRBD2|few|TRBJ2-1|TRBV10-3
AISASGSNEQF
>TRBD1|few|TRBJ1-2|TRBV5-1
ASSFAGGADYGYT
>TRBD2|.|TRBJ2-5|TRBV2
AGGAGGPGGETQY
>TRBD2|.|TRBJ2-4|TRBV7-2
ASSLDSGLAGENIQY
>.|.|TRBJ2-3|TRBV27
ASSRDSPRLAASTDTQY
>TRBD1|few|TRBJ2-1|TRBV5-1
ASSLRQGVGNEQF
>.|few|TRBJ1-5|TRBV29-1
SVGHSNQPQH
>TRBD2|few|TRBJ2-1|TRBV11-3
ASSLEAGSYNEQF
>TRBD2|few|TRBJ2-7|TRBV5-4
ASSPSGSVYEQY
>TRBD2|.|TRBJ2-2|TRBV30
AWFRLAGAGELF
>.|.|TRBJ1-5|TRBV27
ASSRTGNQPQH
>.|.|TRBJ2-1|TRBV4-1
ASSLLLIANEQF
>.|.|TRBJ2-1|TRBV7-3
ASSLQGGVGNEQF
>.|.|TRBJ2-2|TRBV7-9
ASSYPQSTGELF
>.|.|TRBJ1-1|TRBV18
ASSDSTEAF
>TRBD2|few|TRBJ2-3|TRBV14
ASSQEILAGADTQY
>TRBD2|.|TRBJ2-1|TRBV30
AWRREGLRSSYNEQF
>TRBD2|.|TRBJ2-7|TRBV30
AWSVLAGALGEQY
>TRBD1|.|TRBJ2-1|TRBV20-1
SAGTGREQF
>.|.|TRBJ1-2|TRBV25-1
ASTRAGESGYT
>TRBD2|few|TRBJ2-3|TRBV5-4
ASSRGLAGGSSDTQY
>.|few|TRBJ2-2|TRBV28
ASRHDSLELF
>.|.|TRBJ1-1|TRBV7-3
ASSKGLGTEAF
>.|.|TRBJ1-5|TRBV7-2
ASSLVRGQPQH
>TRBD2|.|TRBJ2-3|TRBV6-6
ASRPVAGYTDTQY